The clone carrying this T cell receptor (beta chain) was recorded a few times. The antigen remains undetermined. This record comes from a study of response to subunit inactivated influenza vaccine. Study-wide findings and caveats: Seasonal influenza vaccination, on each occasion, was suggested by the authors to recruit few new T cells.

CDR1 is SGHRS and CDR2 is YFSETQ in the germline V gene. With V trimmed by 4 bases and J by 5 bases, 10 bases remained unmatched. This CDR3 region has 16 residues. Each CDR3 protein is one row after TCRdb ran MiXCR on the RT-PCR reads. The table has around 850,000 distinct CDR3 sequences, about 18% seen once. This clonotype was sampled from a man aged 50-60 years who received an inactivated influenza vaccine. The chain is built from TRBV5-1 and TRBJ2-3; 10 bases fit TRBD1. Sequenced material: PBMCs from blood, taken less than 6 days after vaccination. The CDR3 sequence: CASSPQMGQGRDTQYF. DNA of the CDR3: TGCGCCAGCAGCCCACAAATGGGACAGGGGAGAGATACGCAGTATTTT.